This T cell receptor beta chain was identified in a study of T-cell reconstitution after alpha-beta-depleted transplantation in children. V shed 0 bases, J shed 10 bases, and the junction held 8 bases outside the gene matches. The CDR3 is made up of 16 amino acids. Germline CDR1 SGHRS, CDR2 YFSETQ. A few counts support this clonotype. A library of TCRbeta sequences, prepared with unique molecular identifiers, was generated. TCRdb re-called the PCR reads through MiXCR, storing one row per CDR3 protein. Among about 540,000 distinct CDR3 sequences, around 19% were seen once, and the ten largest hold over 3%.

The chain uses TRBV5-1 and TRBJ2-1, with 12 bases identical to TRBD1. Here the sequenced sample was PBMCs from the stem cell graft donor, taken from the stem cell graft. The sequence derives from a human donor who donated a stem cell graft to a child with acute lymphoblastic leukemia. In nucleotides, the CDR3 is TGCGCCAGCAGCTTGGATTCGGGACAGGGGGCTCTAGAGCAGTTCTTC. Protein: CASSLDSGQGALEQFF.